These 4 T cell receptor beta chains originate from one sample sequenced in a study of T cells in Graves' hyperthyroidism and ophthalmopathy. Amplification targeted TCR beta CDR3 regions from RNA transcripts. With the HTBI primer set, the TCR CDR3 went through a first round of RT-PCR. TCRdb called the multiplex PCR reads again in MiXCR, with one record for every CDR3 protein. The table has 450,000 to 700,000 distinct CDR3 sequences, more than 45% seen once. What was sequenced was peripheral blood or thyroid tissue (not recorded which). All receptors derive from an adult woman with Graves' disease, either hyperthyroidism or ophthalmopathy (not recorded which).

This clonotype was picked up many times. V is TRBV7-9 and J is TRBJ1-5, with TRBD1 as a possible D gene (5 bases). Germline-derived CDR1 and CDR2 are SEHNR and FQNEAQ (reference sequence). Between the trimmed V and J ends, which lost 5 bases and 7 bases, there was a span of 12 bases. The CDR3 is 13 amino acids. The CDR3 DNA reads as TGTGCCAGCAGCGCGGGGGAAGGGCAGCCCCAGCATTTT. It yields the protein CASSAGEGQPQHF. Looking up the rest from reference TRBV7-9 and TRBJ1-5 gives the full variable domain: DTGVSQNPRHKITKRGQNVTFRCDPISEHNRLYWYRQTLGQGPEFLTYFQNEAQLEKSRLLSDRFSAERPKGSFSTLEIQRTEQGDSAMYLCASSAGEGQPQHFGDGTRLSIL.

This clonotype was seen a handful of times. The chain recombines TRBV15 with TRBJ1-3; D gene ambiguous. Trimming cost V 4 bases and J 0 bases, with 7 bases left between them. CDR1 is LNHNV, CDR2 YYDKDF, per germline (reference sequence). There are 14 residues in the CDR3. CDR3 in DNA: TGTGCCACCAGCAATGAGGGCTCTGGAAACACCATATATTTT. It yields the protein CATSNEGSGNTIYF.

This clonotype was observed at least ten times. The gene calls are TRBV12-3 or TRBV12-4 and TRBJ1-2; D might be TRBD1 (5 bases). V gave up 8 bases and J gave up 8 bases, with 15 bases separating them. The CDR3 totals 12 residues. Here the CDR3 reads CASYFLGGGYTF. The CDR3 coding sequence is TGTGCCAGCTATTTTCTGGGGGGAGGCTACACCTTC.

This clonotype came up many times. This CDR3 fails to terminate in the conserved phenylalanine or tryptophan, so it likely reflects a read error. This sequence joins TRBV29-1 and TRBJ1-2; D possibly corresponds to TRBD1 (5 bases). V gave up 7 bases and J gave up 6 bases, with 9 bases separating them. CDR1 is SQVTM, CDR2 ANQGSEA, per germline. CDR3 length: 10 amino acids. CDR3 sequence reads: CSERGNGYTL. CDR3 in DNA: TGCAGCGAGCGGGGGAATGGCTACACCCTC.